The following is a T cell receptor beta chain sequence with its context. The target antigen is unknown. The CDR3 totals 15 residues. Germline values: CDR1 DFQATT, CDR2 SNEGSKA (reference sequence). The J segment lost 4 bases and the V segment lost 6 bases, leaving 7 bases of the junction unmatched. One entry per CDR3 protein results from TCRdb running MiXCR on the reads. The table includes about 740,000 distinct CDR3 sequences, roughly a third detected once. This entry is derived from a study of T cell repertoires in cytomegalovirus infection. Study overall: CMV infection plus the matching HLA type was flagged by public TCR beta signatures. Study-wide points: Carriers of CMV plus the relevant HLA were identified by cumulative public TCR beta family frequency. CMV-specific HLA-C-restricted TCR beta clonotypes dominated the ex vivo response.

The TCR sequence derives from a human donor in good health (CMV status not recorded). Some clones in this sample may be carry-over from other donors' samples. The chain combines TRBV20-1 with TRBJ2-3, with 13 bases matching TRBD2. The sequencing input was PBMCs. CDR3: CSARGLAGAADTQYF. The CDR3 region has the DNA TGCAGTGCCCGAGGACTAGCGGGAGCCGCAGATACGCAGTATTTT.